This T cell receptor (beta chain) was recorded in a study of tumor-infiltrating lymphocytes in primary liver carcinoma. Background on the study: Donors had hepatocellular carcinoma or combined HCC and intrahepatic cholangiocarcinoma.

To note about this clonotype: Its antigen is not identified. A much more abundant neighbour one base away suggests this may be a read error.

Points from the study as a whole: Tumor specimens were characterized by a significantly higher top-250-clone fraction than blood (p = 0.039). It was observed that only about 8-24% of the top clones appeared in every one of the five tumor regions.

CDR1 is MDHEN, CDR2 SYDVKM, per germline. J gave up 7 bases and V 5 bases, and 9 bases lay outside the gene matches. There are 15 residues in the CDR3. Taking 20-30 mg of unsorted bulk tissue, the authors co-extracted RNA and DNA. There were over 85% viable tumor cells in every single sample of tumor. Using a constant-region primer together with ProtoScript II reverse transcriptase, TCR beta cDNA was made from roughly 520 ng of total RNA. What produced the TCR beta libraries was three nested multiplex PCR rounds using slightly modified ARM-PCR. Rounds one and two of PCR, each of roughly 10 cycles, were primed with TRBV1-TRBV30 forward primers and a C-beta reverse primer. TCRdb reanalysed the multiplex PCR reads using MiXCR and keeps one entry per CDR3 protein. The data contain roughly 100,000 distinct CDR3 sequences, about four fifths of them singletons.

This receptor was identified in a man aged 35 to 55 with primary liver carcinoma and hepatitis B virus infection. The specimen was liver tumor tissue from sampling region 3. Subset in this sample: tumor region T3, left-lateral pole. The chain carries TRBV28 and TRBJ2-2; 8 bases align to TRBD1. Here the CDR3 DNA reads TGTGCCAGCAGTGCGAGGACAGGGAGGAACGGGGAGCTGTTTTTT. Translation gives CASSARTGRNGELFF.